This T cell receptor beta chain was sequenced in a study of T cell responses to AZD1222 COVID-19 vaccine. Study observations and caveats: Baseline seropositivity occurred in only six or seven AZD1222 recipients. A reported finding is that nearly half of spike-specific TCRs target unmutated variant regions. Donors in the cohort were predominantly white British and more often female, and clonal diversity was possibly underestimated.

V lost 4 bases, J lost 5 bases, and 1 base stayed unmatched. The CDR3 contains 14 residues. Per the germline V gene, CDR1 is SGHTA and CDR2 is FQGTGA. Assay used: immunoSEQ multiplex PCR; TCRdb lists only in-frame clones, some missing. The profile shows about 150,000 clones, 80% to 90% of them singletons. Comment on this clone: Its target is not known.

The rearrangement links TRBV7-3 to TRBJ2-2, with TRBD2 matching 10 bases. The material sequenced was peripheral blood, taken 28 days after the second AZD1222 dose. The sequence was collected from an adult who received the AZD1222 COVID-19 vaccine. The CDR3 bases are TGTGCCAGCAGCTCGACTAGCGGGACCGGGGAGCTGTTTTTT. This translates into CASSSTSGTGELFF.